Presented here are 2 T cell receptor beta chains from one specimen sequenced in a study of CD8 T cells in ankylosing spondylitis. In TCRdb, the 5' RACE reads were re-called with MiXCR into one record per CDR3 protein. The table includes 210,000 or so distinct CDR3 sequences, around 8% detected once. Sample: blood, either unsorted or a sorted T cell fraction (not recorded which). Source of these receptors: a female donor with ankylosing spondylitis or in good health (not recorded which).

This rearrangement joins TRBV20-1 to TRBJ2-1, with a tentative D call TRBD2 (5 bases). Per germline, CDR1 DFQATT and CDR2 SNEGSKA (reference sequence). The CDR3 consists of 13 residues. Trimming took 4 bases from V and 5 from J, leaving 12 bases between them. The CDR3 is CSAKTRKDNEQFF. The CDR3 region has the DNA TGCAGTGCTAAAACTAGAAAGGACAATGAGCAGTTCTTC.

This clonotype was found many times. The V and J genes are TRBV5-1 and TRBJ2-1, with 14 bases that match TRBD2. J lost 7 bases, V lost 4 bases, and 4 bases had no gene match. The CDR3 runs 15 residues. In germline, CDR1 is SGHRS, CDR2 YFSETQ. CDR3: CASSRGLAGANEQFF. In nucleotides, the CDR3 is TGCGCCAGCAGCAGGGGACTAGCGGGAGCAAATGAGCAGTTCTTC.